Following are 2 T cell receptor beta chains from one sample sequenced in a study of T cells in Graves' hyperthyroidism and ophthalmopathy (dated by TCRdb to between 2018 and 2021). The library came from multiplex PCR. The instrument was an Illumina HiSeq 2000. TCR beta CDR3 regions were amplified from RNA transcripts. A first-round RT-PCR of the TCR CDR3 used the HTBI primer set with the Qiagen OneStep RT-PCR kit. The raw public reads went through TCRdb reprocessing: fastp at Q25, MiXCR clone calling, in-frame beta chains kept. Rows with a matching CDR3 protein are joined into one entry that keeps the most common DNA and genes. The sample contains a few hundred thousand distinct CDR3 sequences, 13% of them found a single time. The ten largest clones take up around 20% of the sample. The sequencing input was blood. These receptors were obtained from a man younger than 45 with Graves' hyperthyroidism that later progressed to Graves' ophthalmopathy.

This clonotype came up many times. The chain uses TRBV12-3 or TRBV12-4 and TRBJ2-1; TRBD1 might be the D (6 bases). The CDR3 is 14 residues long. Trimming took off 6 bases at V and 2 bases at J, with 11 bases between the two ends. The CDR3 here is CASRSGTTYNEQFF. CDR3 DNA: TGTGCCAGCAGGTCCGGGACAACCTACAATGAGCAGTTCTTC.

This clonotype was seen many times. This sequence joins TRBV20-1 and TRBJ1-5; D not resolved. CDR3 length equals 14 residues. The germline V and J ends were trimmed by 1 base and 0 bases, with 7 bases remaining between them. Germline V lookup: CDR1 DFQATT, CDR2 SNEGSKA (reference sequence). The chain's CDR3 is CSARGQDSNQPQHF. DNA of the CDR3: TGCAGTGCTAGAGGGCAGGATAGCAATCAGCCCCAGCATTTT.